This T cell receptor (beta chain) was documented in a study of T-cell reconstitution after alpha-beta-depleted transplantation in children. Germline V gene sequence: CDR1 SGHVT, CDR2 SQSDAQ. This CDR3 contains 14 residues. Trimming at V came to 10 bases and at J to 4 bases, leaving 12 bases not matched to a gene. Preparation of the TCRbeta library used unique molecular identifiers. MiXCR, run by TCRdb on the PCR reads, gives a single entry per CDR3 protein. The sample shows around 410,000 distinct CDR3 sequences, roughly a tenth of them seen only once. The gene calls are TRBV7-4 and TRBJ2-7; 8 bases agree with TRBD2. This receptor was obtained from a human donor who donated a stem cell graft to a child with acute myeloid leukemia. Specimen: PBMCs from the stem cell graft donor, collected from the stem cell graft. The CDR3 nucleotides read TGTGCCAACTTCGGGGGCGGGGGGTTATACGAGCAGTACGTC. Translated: CANFGGGGLYEQYV.